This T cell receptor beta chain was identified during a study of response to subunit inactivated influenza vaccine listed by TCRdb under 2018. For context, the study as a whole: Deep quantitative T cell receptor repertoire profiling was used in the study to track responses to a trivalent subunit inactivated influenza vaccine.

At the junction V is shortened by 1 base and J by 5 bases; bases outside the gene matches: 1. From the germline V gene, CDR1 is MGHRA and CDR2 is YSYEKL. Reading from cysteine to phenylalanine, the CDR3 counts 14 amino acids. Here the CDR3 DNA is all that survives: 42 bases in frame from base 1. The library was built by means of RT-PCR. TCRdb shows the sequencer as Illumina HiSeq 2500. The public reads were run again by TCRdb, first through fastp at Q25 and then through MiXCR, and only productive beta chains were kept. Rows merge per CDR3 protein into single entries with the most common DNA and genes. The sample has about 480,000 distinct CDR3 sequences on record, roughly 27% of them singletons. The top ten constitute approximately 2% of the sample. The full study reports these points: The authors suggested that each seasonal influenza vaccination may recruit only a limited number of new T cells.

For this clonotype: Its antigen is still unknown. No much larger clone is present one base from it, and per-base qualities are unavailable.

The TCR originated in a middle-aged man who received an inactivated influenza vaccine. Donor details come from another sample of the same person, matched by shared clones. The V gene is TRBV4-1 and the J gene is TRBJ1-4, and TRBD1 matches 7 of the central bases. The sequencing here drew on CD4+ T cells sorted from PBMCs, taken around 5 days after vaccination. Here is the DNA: TGCGCCAGCAGCCAAGCGGGACAGAATGAAAAACTGTTTTTT. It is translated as CASSQAGQNEKLFF.